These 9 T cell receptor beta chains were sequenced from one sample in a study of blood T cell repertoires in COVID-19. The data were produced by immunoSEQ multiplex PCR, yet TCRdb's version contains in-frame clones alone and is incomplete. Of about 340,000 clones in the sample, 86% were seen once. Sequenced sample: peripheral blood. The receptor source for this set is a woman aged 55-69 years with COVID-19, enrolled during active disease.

The CDR3, as DNA: TGCAGTGCTAGCGTAGACACTGAAGCTTTCTTT. Protein sequence: CSASVDTEAFF. The V and J genes are TRBV20-1 and TRBJ1-1; no definite D call. Germline lookup yields CDR1 DFQATT and CDR2 SNEGSKA (reference sequence). V lost 3 bases and J lost 3, with 5 bases in between. The CDR3 extends over 11 amino acids.

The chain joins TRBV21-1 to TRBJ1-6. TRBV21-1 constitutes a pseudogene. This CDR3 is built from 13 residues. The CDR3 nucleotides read TGTGCCAGCCAGGAGGGATATCAATCACCCCTCCACTTT. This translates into CASQEGYQSPLHF.

The CDR3 loop reads CASSLRSGYEQYF. CDR3 nucleotides: TGTGCCAGCAGCCTCAGGTCGGGGTACGAGCAGTACTTC. This chain links TRBV3-1 (or the pseudogene TRBV3-2) with TRBJ2-7; D may be TRBD2 (5 bases). CDR1 and CDR2 (germline): LGHDT, YNNKEL (reference sequence). The CDR3 is 13 amino acids. Trimming took off 4 bases at V and 4 bases at J, with 11 bases between the two ends.

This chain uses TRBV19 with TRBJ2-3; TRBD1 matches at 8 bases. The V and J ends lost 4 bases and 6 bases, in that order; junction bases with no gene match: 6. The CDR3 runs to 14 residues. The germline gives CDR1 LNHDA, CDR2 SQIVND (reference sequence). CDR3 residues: CASSTRTGSDTQYF. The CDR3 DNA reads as TGTGCCAGTAGTACACGGACAGGGTCCGATACGCAGTATTTT.

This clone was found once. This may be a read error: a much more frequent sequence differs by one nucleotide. This chain's CDR3 is CASTPGRADTQYF. CDR3 nucleotide sequence: TGTGCCAGCACCCCAGGGCGCGCAGATACGCAGTATTTT. The rearrangement joins TRBV2 to TRBJ2-3, with D perhaps matching TRBD1 (5 bases). Germline lookup yields CDR1 SNHLY and CDR2 FYNNEI. V lost 7 bases, J lost 4 bases, and 12 bases lay in between. The CDR3 spans 13 residues.

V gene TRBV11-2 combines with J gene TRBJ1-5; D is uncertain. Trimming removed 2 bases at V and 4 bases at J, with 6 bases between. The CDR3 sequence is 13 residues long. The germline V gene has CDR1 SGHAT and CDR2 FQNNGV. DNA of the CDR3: TGTGCCAGCAGCTTACACACAAATCAGCCCCAGCATTTT. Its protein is CASSLHTNQPQHF.

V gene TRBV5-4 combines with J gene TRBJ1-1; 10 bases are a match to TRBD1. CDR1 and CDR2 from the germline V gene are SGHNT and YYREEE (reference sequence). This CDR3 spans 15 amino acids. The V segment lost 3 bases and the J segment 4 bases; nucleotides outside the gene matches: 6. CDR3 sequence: CASSYGGTGATEAFF. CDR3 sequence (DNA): TGTGCCAGCAGCTACGGAGGGACAGGGGCCACTGAAGCTTTCTTT. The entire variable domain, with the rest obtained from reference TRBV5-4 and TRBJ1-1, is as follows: ETGVTQSPTHLIKTRGQQVTLRCSSQSGHNTVSWYQQALGQGPQFIFQYYREEENGRGNFPPRFSGLQFPNYSSELNVNALELDDSALYLCASSYGGTGATEAFFGQGTRLTVV.

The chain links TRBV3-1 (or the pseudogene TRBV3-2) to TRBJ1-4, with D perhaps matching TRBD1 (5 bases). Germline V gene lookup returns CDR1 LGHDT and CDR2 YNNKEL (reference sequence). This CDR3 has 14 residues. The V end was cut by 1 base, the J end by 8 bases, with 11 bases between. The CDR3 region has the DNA TGTGCCAGCAGCCAAGGTGGGGCCGGGGAAAAACTGTTTTTT. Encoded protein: CASSQGGAGEKLFF.

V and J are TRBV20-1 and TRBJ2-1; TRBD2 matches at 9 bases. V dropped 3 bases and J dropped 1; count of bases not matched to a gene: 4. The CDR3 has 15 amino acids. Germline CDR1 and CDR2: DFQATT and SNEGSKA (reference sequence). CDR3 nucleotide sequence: TGCAGTGCTAGTGGCGGGGGGGCTTCCTACAATGAGCAGTTCTTC. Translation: CSASGGGASYNEQFF.